A selection of T cell receptor beta chains follows, all from one sample in a study of T cell responses to AZD1222 COVID-19 vaccine. TCRdb's table, derived via immunoSEQ multiplex PCR, lists solely in-frame clones and lacks some. The sample yields 200,000 or so clones, almost 90% seen once. Source: peripheral blood, taken on day 0 of AZD1222 vaccination. The receptor set was obtained from an adult in good health. CDR3s include the opening cysteine and the closing phenylalanine or tryptophan. Each record gives: V gene, clone size, CDR3 length, D gene, J gene, CDR3 protein, CDR3 DNA. The D gene is left open where the match is weak. Rows give clone size only sometimes, using once, few, many, or a class for an expanded clone.

TRBV7-6	NA	14	NA	TRBJ1-1	CASSLGQSNTEAFF	TGTGCCAGCAGCTTAGGCCAGTCGAACACTGAAGCTTTCTTT
TRBV27	NA	16	TRBD2	TRBJ2-1	CASRTGLAEYYNEQFF	TGTGCCAGCAGGACGGGACTAGCGGAATACTACAATGAGCAGTTCTTC
TRBV6-5	NA	14	NA	TRBJ1-2	CASSAWTETSGYTF	TGTGCCAGCAGCGCTTGGACAGAGACATCGGGCTACACCTTC
TRBV13	NA	14	NA	TRBJ2-7	CASSLLPGTYEQYF	TGTGCCAGCAGCTTATTACCTGGGACCTACGAGCAGTACTTC
TRBV2	NA	17	TRBD1	TRBJ1-2	CASSTLRDRGVYYGYTF	TGTGCCAGCAGTACTCTCCGGGACAGGGGGGTTTACTATGGCTACACCTTC
TRBV7-9	NA	19	NA	TRBJ1-5	CASSANATVDRDINQPQHF	TGTGCCAGCAGCGCAAACGCCACTGTGGACAGAGATATCAATCAGCCCCAGCATTTT
TRBV30	NA	15	TRBD1	TRBJ1-6	CAWSSQTGGISPLHF	TGTGCCTGGAGTTCGCAGACAGGGGGTATCTCACCCCTCCACTTT
TRBV6-5	few	15	NA	TRBJ2-2	CAAPSRPGDTGELFF	TGTGCCGCCCCCAGTAGGCCAGGGGACACCGGGGAGCTGTTTTTT
TRBV18	once	17	NA	TRBJ1-3	CASSPIVRGDSGNTIYF	TGTGCCAGCTCACCGATCGTCCGGGGTGACTCTGGAAACACCATATATTTT
TRBV3-1/TRBV3-2	NA	13	NA	TRBJ1-6	CASSQDRYSPLHF	TGTGCCAGCAGCCAAGATAGGTATTCACCCCTCCACTTT